This T cell receptor beta chain appears in the sequencing data of a study of T cell repertoires in cytomegalovirus infection. This clonotype was seen a few times. Its antigen is unidentified. TCRdb used MiXCR to reprocess the reads, holding one entry per CDR3 protein. The profile shows 380,000 or so distinct CDR3 sequences, approximately 30% of them singletons. Per the germline V gene, CDR1 is MGHRA and CDR2 is YSYEKL. This CDR3 contains 14 residues. The V end was cut by 0 bases, the J end by 4 bases, with 9 bases between. This receptor was identified in a human donor in good health (CMV status not recorded). Some clones in this sample may be carry-over from other donors' samples. The specimen was cultured PBMCs, collected from culture after CMV antigen stimulation. This sequence joins TRBV4-1 and TRBJ1-1; D uncertain. The CDR3 DNA reads as TGCGCCAGCAGCCAAGATATCAGTTTCACTGAAGCTTTCTTT. Translation: CASSQDISFTEAFF.